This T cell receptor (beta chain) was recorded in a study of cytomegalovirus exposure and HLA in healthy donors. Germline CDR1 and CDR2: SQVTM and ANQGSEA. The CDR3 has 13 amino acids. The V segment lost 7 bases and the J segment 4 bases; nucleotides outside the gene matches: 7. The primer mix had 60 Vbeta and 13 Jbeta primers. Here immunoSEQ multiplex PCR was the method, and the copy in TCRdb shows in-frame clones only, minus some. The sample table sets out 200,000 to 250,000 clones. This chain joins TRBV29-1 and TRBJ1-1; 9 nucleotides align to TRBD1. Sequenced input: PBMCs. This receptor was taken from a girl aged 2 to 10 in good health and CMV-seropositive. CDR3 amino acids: CSARDRAGTEAFF. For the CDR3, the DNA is TGCAGCGCAAGGGACAGGGCTGGCACTGAAGCTTTCTTT. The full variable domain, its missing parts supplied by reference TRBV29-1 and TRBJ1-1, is SAVISQKPSRDICQRGTSLTIQCQVDSQVTMMFWYRQQPGQSLTLIATANQGSEATYESGFVIDKFPISRPNLTFSTLTVSNMSPEDSSIYLCSARDRAGTEAFFGQGTRLTVV.